The clone carrying this T cell receptor (beta chain) came up a few times. Antigen specificity is unknown. This entry is derived from a study of OX40 agonist ivuxolimab in advanced cancers. Findings and limits, study-wide: It was also the case that some nonresponders had low normalized T-cell clonal expansion.

Assay: immunoSEQ multiplex PCR; the TCRdb copy retains only in-frame clones and omits some. The profile shows around 56,000 clones, about 76% of them singletons. The source of this sequence is an adult with an advanced solid tumor such as melanoma, head and neck, liver or kidney cancer. Sample: CD4+ or CD8+ T cells sorted from blood, taken in a trial of the OX40 agonist ivuxolimab.

CDR3 region: CASSLDLRVGKLFF. CDR3 in DNA: TGTGCCAGCAGCTTGGATCTCCGGGTCGGAAAACTGTTTTTT. V usage is TRBV5-8 and J usage is TRBJ1-4; unclear D gene. Germline assignment: CDR1 SGHTS and CDR2 YDEGEE. V shed 0 bases and J shed 10 bases, with 13 bases lying between them. The CDR3 sequence is 14 residues long.